Included here is one T cell receptor beta chain sequence, with context. Its antigen is undetermined. TCR alpha and beta CDR3 regions were amplified from RNA using iRepertoire nested multiplex PCR. Input was 100-400 ng of tissue mRNA or PBMC total RNA. Using its own MiXCR run on the multiplex PCR reads, TCRdb lists one record per CDR3 protein. Here the sample spans over 70,000 distinct CDR3 sequences, about 23% being singletons. The CDR3 extends over 15 amino acids. The V gene's germline CDR1 is SGHDT and CDR2 YYEEEE. V was pared by 1 base and J by 4 bases, with 9 bases between. The data are from a study of glioma-infiltrating T cells. Study-level findings and limits: Non-neoplastic patients had below-expected tissue-blood divergence, while all gliomas exceeded expectation. Very few CDR3 sequences were shared between tissue and blood.

The rearrangement uses TRBV5-6 and TRBJ1-6; a possible D gene is TRBD1 (5 bases). Material for sequencing was glioma tissue, nonneoplastic brain tissue, or PBMCs (not recorded which). The clonotype comes from a human donor with low-grade glioma or glioblastoma, undergoing nonglioma brain surgery, or in good health (not recorded which). CDR3: CASSLWGRYNSPLHF. The CDR3 DNA sequence: TGTGCCAGCAGCTTGTGGGGCCGATATAATTCACCCCTCCACTTT.